Each of the 7 T cell receptor beta chains below was sequenced from the same sample in a study of T cells after somatic rescue of genetic block. Measured with immunoSEQ multiplex PCR; TCRdb has only the in-frame clones, and not every one. The profile shows roughly 70,000 clones, about 90% of them singletons. Sequenced input: peripheral blood mononuclear cells (PBMCs). These receptor sequences come from a middle-aged man.

In this sample, this clone turned up once. The genes are TRBV9 and TRBJ2-5; D is unclear. Germline V gene sequence: CDR1 SGDLS, CDR2 YYNGEE. V lost 0 bases to trimming and J lost 4 bases, with 4 bases between them. The CDR3 spans 12 residues. CDR3 nucleotide sequence: TGTGCCAGCAGCGTAGGGGCAGAGACCCAGTACTTC. The encoded protein is CASSVGAETQYF. The whole variable domain, filled in from reference TRBV9 and TRBJ2-5, reads DSGVTQTPKHLITATGQRVTLRCSPRSGDLSVYWYQQSLDQGLQFLIQYYNGEERAKGNILERFSAQQFPDLHSELNLSSLELGDSALYFCASSVGAETQYFGPGTRLLVL.

V gene TRBV6-5 combines with J gene TRBJ1-2; TRBD1 is a possible D gene (6 bases). Per the germline V gene, CDR1 is MNHEY and CDR2 is SVGAGI. The CDR3 extends over 15 amino acids. V was cut by 7 bases and J by 4 bases, with 19 bases left in between. The CDR3 is CASTTGLRPFYGYTF. In nucleotides, the CDR3 is TGTGCCAGCACCACAGGGCTAAGGCCCTTCTATGGCTACACCTTC.

The chain has TRBV11-1 and TRBJ1-3; unclear D gene. V was pared by 4 bases and J by 1 base, with 11 bases between. Germline V gene sequence: CDR1 SGHAT, CDR2 FQDESV (reference sequence). The CDR3 consists of 15 residues. Here the CDR3 DNA reads TGTGCCAGCAGCTACTTAGGCACGTCTGGAAACACCATATATTTT. Translating gives CASSYLGTSGNTIYF.

This chain joins TRBV30 and TRBJ1-5; no clear D. Looked up from germline, CDR1 is GTSNPN and CDR2 is SVGIG (reference sequence). V lost 1 base and J lost 6, with 10 bases in between. This CDR3 spans 13 amino acids. The CDR3 spells CAWSASIGQPQHF. As DNA, the CDR3 is TGTGCCTGGAGTGCGAGTATTGGTCAGCCCCAGCATTTT.

This chain connects TRBV4-3 to TRBJ1-2; 7 nucleotides line up with TRBD1. The junction had 11 bases not matched to a gene; V was cut back by 0 bases and J by 4 bases. Germline lookup yields CDR1 LGHNA and CDR2 YSLEER. This CDR3 comprises 17 residues. CDR3 DNA: TGCGCCAGCAGCCAAGATCGGGCAGGGGGACCGGGCTATGGCTACACCTTC. As protein: CASSQDRAGGPGYGYTF.

The chain combines TRBV11-2 with TRBJ2-7; 10 bases fit TRBD2. The junction had 2 bases not matched to a gene; V was cut back by 2 bases and J by 4 bases. CDR3 length: 14 residues. The germline gives CDR1 SGHAT, CDR2 FQNNGV. CDR3 DNA: TGTGCCAGCAGCTTAAGGACTAGCGGTTACGAGCAGTACTTC. This codes for CASSLRTSGYEQYF.

The chain joins TRBV5-1 to TRBJ2-7; D not resolved. This CDR3 has 14 residues. Germline CDR1 and CDR2: SGHRS and YFSETQ. The ends were cut back, 0 bases at V and 6 bases at J, with 13 bases in the middle. The CDR3 sequence: CASSLEAALREQYF. For the CDR3, the DNA is TGCGCCAGCAGCTTGGAGGCAGCACTCCGCGAGCAGTACTTC.